These 14 T cell receptor beta chains originate from one sample sequenced in a study of shared clonotypes between healthy human individuals. Positively selected for CCR7, the CD45RO-negative cells used as naive CD8 cells excluded terminally differentiated effector memory CD45RA+ cells. Repertoires were generated with immunoSEQ multiplex PCR, while TCRdb's copy carries only in-frame clones and drops some. The table shows 600,000 or so clones, with more than 95% occurring only once. The sequencing input was naive CD8+ T cells sorted from blood. Receptors originate from a man aged 25 to 40 in good health.

V and J are TRBV29-1 and TRBJ2-1, with D possibly TRBD2 on 5 matching bases. V was shortened by 3 bases and J by 2 bases, with 17 bases between the two germline ends. The CDR3 has 16 amino acids. The germline CDR1 and CDR2 sequences are SQVTM and ANQGSEA. The CDR3 bases are TGCAGCGTTGACGCGCTAGCTTCCTCTGCCTACAATGAGCAGTTCTTC. This gives the protein CSVDALASSAYNEQFF.

The rearrangement joins TRBV30 to TRBJ2-7; D possibly corresponds to TRBD1 (6 bases). The CDR3 extends over 15 amino acids. The V end lost 1 base, the J end lost 0 bases, and 13 bases lay between the germline ends. CDR1 GTSNPN and CDR2 SVGIG come from the germline V gene (reference sequence). The CDR3 DNA sequence: TGTGCCTGGAGTGGGGACACTTTTAACTCCTACGAGCAGTACTTC. It is translated as CAWSGDTFNSYEQYF.

Points on this clone: This CDR3 is also generated by other DNA sequences in the sample. The DNA for the CDR3 is TGTGCCAGCAGCTTAGATACCTACGAGCAGTACTTC. This encodes CASSLDTYEQYF. V and J are TRBV7-2 and TRBJ2-7, with D unresolved. Trimming cost V 1 base and J 2 bases, with 3 bases left between them. Germline V gene lookup returns CDR1 SGHTA and CDR2 FQGNSA. The CDR3 is 12 amino acids.

The J gene is TRBJ2-1, the V gene TRBV7-9; D is undetermined. There are 15 residues in the CDR3. The germline V gene encodes CDR1 SEHNR and CDR2 FQNEAQ (reference sequence). Trimming removed 3 bases from V and 0 bases from J, with 9 bases in between. CDR3 amino acids: CASSFPRSSYNEQFF. CDR3 nucleotide sequence: TGTGCCAGCAGCTTCCCGAGGAGCTCCTACAATGAGCAGTTCTTC. Supplemented by reference TRBV7-9 and TRBJ2-1, the full variable domain reads DTGVSQNPRHKITKRGQNVTFRCDPISEHNRLYWYRQTLGQGPEFLTYFQNEAQLEKSRLLSDRFSAERPKGSFSTLEIQRTEQGDSAMYLCASSFPRSSYNEQFFGPGTRLTVL.

The chain links TRBV27 to TRBJ2-3; D is unclear. V gave up 7 bases and J gave up 3 bases, with 23 bases separating them. The CDR3 sequence is 17 residues long. The germline CDR1 and CDR2 sequences are MNHEY and SMNVEV (reference sequence). In nucleotides, the CDR3 is TGTGCCAGCACCCCCTACTCCGGCCTGATTGAGACAGATACGCAGTATTTT. Its translation: CASTPYSGLIETDTQYF.

The genes are TRBV29-1 and TRBJ1-2, with D maybe TRBD1 (5 bases). Germline CDR1 reads SQVTM; CDR2 reads ANQGSEA. V lost 5 bases and J 3 bases, leaving 10 bases between the germline ends. CDR3 length: 12 residues. The CDR3 spells CSVREQDYGYTF. For the CDR3, the DNA is TGCAGCGTTAGGGAACAGGACTATGGCTACACCTTC. Full variable domain (missing parts from reference TRBV29-1 and TRBJ1-2): SAVISQKPSRDICQRGTSLTIQCQVDSQVTMMFWYRQQPGQSLTLIATANQGSEATYESGFVIDKFPISRPNLTFSTLTVSNMSPEDSSIYLCSVREQDYGYTFGSGTRLTVV.

This clone appeared once. The rearrangement joins TRBV7-6 to TRBJ1-2, with D hard to call. Trimming left V 0 bases short and J 1 base short, with 9 bases between. Germline V lookup: CDR1 SGHVS, CDR2 FNYEAQ. This CDR3 comprises 15 residues. In DNA, the CDR3 is TGTGCCAGCAGCTTAGCCCCGGAGGGTAACTATGGCTACACCTTC. This encodes CASSLAPEGNYGYTF.

This clone was seen once. The V and J genes are TRBV6-1 and TRBJ2-7, with D possibly being TRBD1 or TRBD2 (5 bases each). Per the germline V gene, CDR1 is MNHNS and CDR2 is SASEGT. The ends were cut back, 3 bases at V and 2 bases at J, with 14 bases in the middle. The CDR3 extends over 15 amino acids. The chain's CDR3 is CASSDLSPGPYEQYF. For the CDR3, the DNA is TGTGCCAGCAGTGACCTTTCCCCGGGGCCCTACGAGCAGTACTTC.

The rearrangement uses TRBV6-6 and TRBJ1-2; 10 nucleotides agree with TRBD1. CDR1 and CDR2 from the germline V gene are MNHNY and SVGAGI (reference sequence). The CDR3 is made up of 15 amino acids. The V and J ends lost 8 bases and 8 bases, in that order; junction bases with no gene match: 14. The CDR3 DNA reads TGTGCCAGCCTGATCATGGGTGACAGGGGGCAGGGCTACACCTTC. Translating it yields CASLIMGDRGQGYTF.

This chain uses TRBV11-3 with TRBJ2-7, with 11 positions matching TRBD2. Germline V gives CDR1 SGHNT, CDR2 YENEEA. The junction had 7 bases not matched to a gene; V was cut back by 5 bases and J by 4 bases. The CDR3 length is 15 residues. The CDR3 is CASSATSGSGYEQYF. The CDR3 DNA follows: TGTGCCAGCAGCGCCACTAGCGGGAGCGGGTACGAGCAGTACTTC.

The chain uses TRBV13 and TRBJ1-2; 10 bases are a match to TRBD1. Germline assignment: CDR1 PRHDT and CDR2 FYEKMQ (reference sequence). The CDR3 has 14 residues. J was trimmed by 3 bases and V by 5 bases; bases with no gene match: 3. The CDR3 region is CASSHGTGDYGYTF. DNA for the CDR3: TGTGCCAGCAGCCACGGGACAGGGGACTATGGCTACACCTTC.

The J gene is TRBJ2-3, the V gene TRBV15; 8 positions match TRBD2. With 2 bases clipped from V and 4 bases from J, the junction kept 11 bases outside the gene matches. This CDR3 contains 17 residues. The germline V gene encodes CDR1 LNHNV and CDR2 YYDKDF (reference sequence). The DNA of the CDR3 is TGTGCCACCAGCAGATCCAGGGGCGGGAGGCCCGCAGATACGCAGTATTTT. This translates into CATSRSRGGRPADTQYF. The full variable domain, in which reference TRBV15 and TRBJ2-3 provide the parts outside the CDR3, is DAMVIQNPRYQVTQFGKPVTLSCSQTLNHNVMYWYQQKSSQAPKLLFHYYDKDFNNEADTPDNFQSRRPNTSFCFLDIRSPGLGDTAMYLCATSRSRGGRPADTQYFGPGTRLTVL.

The CDR3 nucleotides read TGCGCCAGCAGCCAAGTAGGGTCTCAGGGGGCTTACAATGAGCAGTTCTTC. It yields the protein CASSQVGSQGAYNEQFF. V usage is TRBV4-3 and J usage is TRBJ2-1; 8 bases match TRBD1. CDR1 and CDR2 from the germline V gene are LGHNA and YSLEER. This CDR3 spans 17 amino acids. V was pared by 1 base and J by 4 bases, with 9 bases of the junction left unmatched.

The chain employs TRBV11-2 and TRBJ2-1; 10 nucleotides match TRBD2. V gave up 2 bases and J gave up 6 bases; unmatched junction bases: 13. Looked up from germline, CDR1 is SGHAT and CDR2 is FQNNGV. This CDR3 is built from 18 residues. The CDR3 nucleotides read TGTGCCAGCAGCTTACAGCTAGCGGGAGTTCATTTGTCCAATGAGCAGTTCTTC. It encodes CASSLQLAGVHLSNEQFF.